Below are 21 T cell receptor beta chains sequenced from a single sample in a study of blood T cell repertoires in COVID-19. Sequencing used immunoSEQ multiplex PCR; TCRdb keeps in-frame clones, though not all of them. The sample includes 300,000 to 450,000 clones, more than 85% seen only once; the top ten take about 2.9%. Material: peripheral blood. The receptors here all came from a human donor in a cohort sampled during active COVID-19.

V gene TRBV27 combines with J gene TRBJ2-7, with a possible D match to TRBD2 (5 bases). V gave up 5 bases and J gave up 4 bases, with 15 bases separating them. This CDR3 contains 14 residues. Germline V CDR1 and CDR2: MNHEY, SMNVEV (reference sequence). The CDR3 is CASSIAGETYEQYF. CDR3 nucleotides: TGTGCCAGCAGTATCGCCGGGGAAACTTACGAGCAGTACTTC.

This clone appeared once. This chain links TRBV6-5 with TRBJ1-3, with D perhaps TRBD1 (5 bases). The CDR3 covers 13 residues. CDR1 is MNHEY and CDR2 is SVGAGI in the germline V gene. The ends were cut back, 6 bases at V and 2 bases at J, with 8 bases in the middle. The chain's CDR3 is CASSIQAGNTIYF. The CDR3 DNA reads TGTGCCAGCAGCATACAGGCTGGAAACACCATATATTTT.

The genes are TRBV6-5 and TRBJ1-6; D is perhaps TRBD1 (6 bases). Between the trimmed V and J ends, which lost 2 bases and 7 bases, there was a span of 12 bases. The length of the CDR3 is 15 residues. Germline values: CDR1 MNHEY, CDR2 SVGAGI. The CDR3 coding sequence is TGTGCCAGCAGTTACACCAGACAGGAAAATTCACCCCTCCACTTT. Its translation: CASSYTRQENSPLHF.

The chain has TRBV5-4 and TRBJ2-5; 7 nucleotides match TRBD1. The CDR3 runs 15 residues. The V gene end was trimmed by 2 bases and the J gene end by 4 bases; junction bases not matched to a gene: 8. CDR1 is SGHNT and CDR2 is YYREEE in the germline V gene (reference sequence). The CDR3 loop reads CASSLTQGKGETQYF. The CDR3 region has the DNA TGTGCCAGCAGCTTAACACAGGGGAAAGGAGAGACCCAGTACTTC.

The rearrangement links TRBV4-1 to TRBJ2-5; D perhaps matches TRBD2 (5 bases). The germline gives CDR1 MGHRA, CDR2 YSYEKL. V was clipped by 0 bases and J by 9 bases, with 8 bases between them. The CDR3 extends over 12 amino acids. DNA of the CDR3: TGCGCCAGCAGCCAAGAAGGTAGCGCCCAGTACTTC. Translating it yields CASSQEGSAQYF.

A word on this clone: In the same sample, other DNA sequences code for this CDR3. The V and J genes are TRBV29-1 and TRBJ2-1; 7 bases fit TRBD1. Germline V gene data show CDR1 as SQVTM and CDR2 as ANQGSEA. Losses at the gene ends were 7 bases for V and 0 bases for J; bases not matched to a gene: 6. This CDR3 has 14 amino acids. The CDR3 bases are TGCAGCGGCAGCAGGGGGAGCTCCTACAATGAGCAGTTCTTC. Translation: CSGSRGSSYNEQFF.

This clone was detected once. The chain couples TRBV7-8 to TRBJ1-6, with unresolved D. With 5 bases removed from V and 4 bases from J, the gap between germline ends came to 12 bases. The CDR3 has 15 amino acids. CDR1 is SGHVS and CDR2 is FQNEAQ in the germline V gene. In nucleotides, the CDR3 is TGTGCCAGCAGCACCGGAGCCGCTTATAATTCACCCCTCCACTTT. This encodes CASSTGAAYNSPLHF.

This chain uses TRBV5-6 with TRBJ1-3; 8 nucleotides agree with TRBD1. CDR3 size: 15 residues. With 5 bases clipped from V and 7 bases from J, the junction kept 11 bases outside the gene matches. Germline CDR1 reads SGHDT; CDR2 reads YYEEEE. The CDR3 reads CASRTGTGASNTIYF. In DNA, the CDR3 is TGTGCCAGCAGAACGGGGACAGGCGCTTCTAACACCATATATTTT. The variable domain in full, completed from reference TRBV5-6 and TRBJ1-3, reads DAGVTQSPTHLIKTRGQQVTLRCSPKSGHDTVSWYQQALGQGPQFIFQYYEEEERQRGNFPDRFSGHQFPNYSSELNVNALLLGDSALYLCASRTGTGASNTIYFGEGSWLTVV.

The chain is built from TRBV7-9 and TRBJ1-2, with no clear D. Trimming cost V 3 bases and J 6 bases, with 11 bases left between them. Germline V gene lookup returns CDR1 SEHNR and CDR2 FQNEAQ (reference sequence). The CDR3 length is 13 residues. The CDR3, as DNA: TGTGCCAGCAGCTTTCGAGGTGGAGATGGCTACACCTTC. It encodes CASSFRGGDGYTF.

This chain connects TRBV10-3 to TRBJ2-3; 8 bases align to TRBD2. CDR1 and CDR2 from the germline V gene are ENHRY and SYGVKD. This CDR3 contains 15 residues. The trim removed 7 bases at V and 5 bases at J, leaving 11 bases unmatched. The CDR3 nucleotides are TGTGCCATCAACACGAGCGGGGGTCGGGGAGATACGCAGTATTTT. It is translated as CAINTSGGRGDTQYF.

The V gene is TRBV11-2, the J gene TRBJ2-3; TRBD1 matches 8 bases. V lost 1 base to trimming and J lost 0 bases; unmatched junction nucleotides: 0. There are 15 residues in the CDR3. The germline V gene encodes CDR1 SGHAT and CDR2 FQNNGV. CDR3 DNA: TGTGCCAGCAGCTTAGGACAGGGGAGCACAGATACGCAGTATTTT. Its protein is CASSLGQGSTDTQYF.

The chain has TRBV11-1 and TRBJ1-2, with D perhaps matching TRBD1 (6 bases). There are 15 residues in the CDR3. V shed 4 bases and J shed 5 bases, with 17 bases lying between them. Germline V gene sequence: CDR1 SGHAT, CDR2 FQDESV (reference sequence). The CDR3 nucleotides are TGTGCCAGCAGCTATTCGCGGGGGGGCAGATATGGCTACACCTTC. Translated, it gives CASSYSRGGRYGYTF.

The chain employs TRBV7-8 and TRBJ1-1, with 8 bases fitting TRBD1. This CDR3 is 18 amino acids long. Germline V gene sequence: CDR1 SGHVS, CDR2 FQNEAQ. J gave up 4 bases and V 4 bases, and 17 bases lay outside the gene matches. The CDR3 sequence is CASSSKIRTGKSGTEAFF. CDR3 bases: TGTGCCAGCAGCTCAAAGATCCGGACAGGGAAATCCGGCACTGAAGCTTTCTTT.

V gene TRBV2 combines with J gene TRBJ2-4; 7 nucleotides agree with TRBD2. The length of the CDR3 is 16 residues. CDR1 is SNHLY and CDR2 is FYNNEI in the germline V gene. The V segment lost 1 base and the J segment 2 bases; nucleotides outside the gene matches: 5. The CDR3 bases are TGTGCCAGCAGTGAAGGAGGGGAGGGGACCAAAAACATTCAGTACTTC. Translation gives CASSEGGEGTKNIQYF.

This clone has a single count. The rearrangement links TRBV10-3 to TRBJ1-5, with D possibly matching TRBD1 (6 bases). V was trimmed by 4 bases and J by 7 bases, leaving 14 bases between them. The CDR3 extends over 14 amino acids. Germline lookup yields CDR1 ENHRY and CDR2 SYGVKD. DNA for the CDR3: TGTGCCATCAGTGCTGCAGGGGCCGAGCAGCCCCAGCATTTT. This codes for CAISAAGAEQPQHF.

CDR3 sequence reads: CASSQEGVFNTDTQYF. The DNA of the CDR3 is TGTGCCAGCAGCCAAGAAGGAGTTTTCAACACAGATACGCAGTATTTT. This chain uses TRBV4-2 with TRBJ2-3; D is ambiguous. The length of the CDR3 is 16 residues. CDR1 and CDR2 from the germline V gene are LGHNA and YNFKEQ. The V end was cut by 0 bases, the J end by 2 bases, with 12 bases between.

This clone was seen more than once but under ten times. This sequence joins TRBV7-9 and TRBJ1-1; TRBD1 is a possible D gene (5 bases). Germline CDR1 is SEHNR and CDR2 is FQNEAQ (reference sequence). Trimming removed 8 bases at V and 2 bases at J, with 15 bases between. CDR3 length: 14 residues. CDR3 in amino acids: CASFVSTANTEAFF. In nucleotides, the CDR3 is TGTGCCAGCTTCGTATCGACAGCCAACACTGAAGCTTTCTTT.

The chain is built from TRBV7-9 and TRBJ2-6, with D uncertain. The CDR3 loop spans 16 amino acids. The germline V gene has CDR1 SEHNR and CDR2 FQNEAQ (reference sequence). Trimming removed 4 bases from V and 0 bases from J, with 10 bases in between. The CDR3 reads CASSSLQLSGANVLTF. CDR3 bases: TGTGCCAGCAGCTCATTACAGCTCTCTGGGGCCAACGTCCTGACTTTC.

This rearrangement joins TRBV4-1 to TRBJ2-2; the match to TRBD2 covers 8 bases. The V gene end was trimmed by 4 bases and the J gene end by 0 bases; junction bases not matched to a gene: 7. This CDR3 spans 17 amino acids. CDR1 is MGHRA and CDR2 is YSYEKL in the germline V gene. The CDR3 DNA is TGCGCCAGCAGCCGGAGACTAGCGTATACGAACACCGGGGAGCTGTTTTTT. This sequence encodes CASSRRLAYTNTGELFF.

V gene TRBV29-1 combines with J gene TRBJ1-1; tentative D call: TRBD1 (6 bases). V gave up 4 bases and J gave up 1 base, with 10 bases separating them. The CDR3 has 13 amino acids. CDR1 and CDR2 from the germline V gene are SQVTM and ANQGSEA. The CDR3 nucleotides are TGCAGCGTTGGCGAGGGACAGAACACTGAAGCTTTCTTT. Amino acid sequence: CSVGEGQNTEAFF.

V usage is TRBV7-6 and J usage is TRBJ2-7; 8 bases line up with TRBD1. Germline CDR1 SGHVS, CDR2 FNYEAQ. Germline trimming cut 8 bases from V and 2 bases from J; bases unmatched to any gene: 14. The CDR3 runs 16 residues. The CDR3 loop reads CASSQVPGTGPYEQYF. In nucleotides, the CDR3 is TGTGCCAGCTCCCAAGTCCCCGGGACAGGTCCCTACGAGCAGTACTTC. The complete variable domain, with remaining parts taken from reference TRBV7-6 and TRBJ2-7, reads GAGVSQSPRYKVTKRGQDVALRCDPISGHVSLYWYRQALGQGPEFLTYFNYEAQQDKSGLPNDRFSAERPEGSISTLTIQRTEQRDSAMYRCASSQVPGTGPYEQYFGPGTRLTVT.